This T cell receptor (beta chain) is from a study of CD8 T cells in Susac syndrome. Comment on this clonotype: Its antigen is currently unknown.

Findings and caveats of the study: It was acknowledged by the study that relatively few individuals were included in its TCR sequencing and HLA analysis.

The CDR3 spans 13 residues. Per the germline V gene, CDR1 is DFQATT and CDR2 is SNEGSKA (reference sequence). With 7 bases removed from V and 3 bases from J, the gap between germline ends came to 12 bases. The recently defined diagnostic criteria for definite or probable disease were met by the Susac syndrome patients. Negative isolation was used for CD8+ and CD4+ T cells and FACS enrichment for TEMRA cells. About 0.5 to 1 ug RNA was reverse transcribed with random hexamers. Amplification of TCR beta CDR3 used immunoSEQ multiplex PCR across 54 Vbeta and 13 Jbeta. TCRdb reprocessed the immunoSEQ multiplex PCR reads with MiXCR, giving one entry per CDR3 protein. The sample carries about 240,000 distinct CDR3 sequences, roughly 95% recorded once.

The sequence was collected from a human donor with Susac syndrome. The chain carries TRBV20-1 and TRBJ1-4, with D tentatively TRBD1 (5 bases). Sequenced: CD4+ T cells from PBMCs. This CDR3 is CSVSGASNEKLFF. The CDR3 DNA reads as TGCAGTGTGAGTGGGGCATCTAATGAAAAACTGTTTTTT.